These 11 T cell receptor beta chains share one sample of origin, sequenced in a study of CD8+ T cells in alopecia areata (dated by TCRdb to the late 2010s). Library prep was done by the immunoSEQ multiplex PCR assay. For TCR sequencing, RNA was extracted from every sample and reverse transcribed into cDNA to serve as template. The clones in this table, taken by TCRdb from immuneACCESS, are in-frame only. Not every clone is retained; where verified, under half of the shortfall comes from an unresolved V gene, and the cause of the rest is unknown. Within this sample are roughly 8,000 clones, with less than 85% of them counted one time only. The leading ten clones occupy about 2.9% of the sample. For about five biomarker-study patients, CD4+ cells were further sorted into CD25+CD127- cells. The material sequenced was CD4+ Tregs sorted from blood. All receptors derive from a human donor with alopecia areata.

This rearrangement joins TRBV28 to TRBJ2-1; D might be TRBD2 (5 bases). Per germline, CDR1 MDHEN and CDR2 SYDVKM. The CDR3 sequence is 15 residues long. The V end was cut by 5 bases, the J end by 7 bases, with 18 bases between. CDR3 amino acids: CASSTTGLRLNEQFF. In nucleotides, the CDR3 is TGTGCCAGCAGTACGACCGGGCTCCGACTAAATGAGCAGTTCTTC.

This chain links TRBV7-6 with TRBJ2-7; D is perhaps TRBD2 (6 bases). V was pared by 8 bases and J by 2 bases, with 16 bases between. This CDR3 contains 14 residues. Germline V gene lookup returns CDR1 SGHVS and CDR2 FNYEAQ. In DNA, the CDR3 is TGTGCCAGCCGTACGGGGAGGCCCCCCTACGAGCAGTACTTC. It yields the protein CASRTGRPPYEQYF. Supplemented by reference TRBV7-6 and TRBJ2-7, the full variable domain reads GAGVSQSPRYKVTKRGQDVALRCDPISGHVSLYWYRQALGQGPEFLTYFNYEAQQDKSGLPNDRFSAERPEGSISTLTIQRTEQRDSAMYRCASRTGRPPYEQYFGPGTRLTVT.

The chain combines TRBV7-8 with TRBJ2-5, with D tentatively TRBD1 (6 bases). V lost 3 bases and J lost 0, with 11 bases in between. The CDR3 is made up of 15 amino acids. The germline CDR1 and CDR2 sequences are SGHVS and FQNEAQ. CDR3 in DNA: TGTGCCAGCAGCTTCCCTTGGACAGACCAAGAGACCCAGTACTTC. This translates into CASSFPWTDQETQYF.

The chain couples TRBV4-3 to TRBJ1-6; D is unresolved. The CDR3 length is 15 residues. The V gene lost 0 bases and the J gene lost 14 bases, with 17 bases spanning the gap. The germline V gene has CDR1 LGHNA and CDR2 YSLEER. This CDR3 reads CASSQDAWTQEALHF. In nucleotides, the CDR3 is TGCGCCAGCAGCCAAGATGCTTGGACCCAGGAAGCCCTCCACTTT.

The chain employs TRBV25-1 and TRBJ1-5; D may be TRBD1 (5 bases). This CDR3 has 15 amino acids. The germline V gene encodes CDR1 MGHDK and CDR2 SYGVNS. The V and J ends lost 3 bases and 2 bases respectively, with 11 bases between them. The DNA of the CDR3 is TGTGCCAGCAGTGAGGGGCGGTTTGGCAATCAGCCCCAGCATTTT. Protein: CASSEGRFGNQPQHF.

The chain links TRBV4-2 to TRBJ2-2, with 12 bases aligning to TRBD2. From germline, CDR1 is LGHNA and CDR2 YNFKEQ. With V trimmed by 1 base and J by 5 bases, 8 bases remained unmatched. The CDR3 contains 18 residues. DNA for the CDR3: TGTGCCAGCAGCCAAGTGTCTAGCGGGGGGGCCCGGACCGGGGAGCTGTTTTTT. It is translated as CASSQVSSGGARTGELFF.

The CDR3 region is CASSLQGQETQYF. The CDR3 nucleotides read TGCGCCAGCAGCTTGCAGGGGCAAGAGACCCAGTACTTC. The gene calls are TRBV5-1 and TRBJ2-5, with D tentatively TRBD1 (6 bases). The CDR3 loop spans 13 amino acids. V lost 1 base and J 2 bases, leaving 6 bases between the germline ends. The germline gives CDR1 SGHRS, CDR2 YFSETQ.

The V gene is TRBV6-1, the J gene TRBJ2-7; 8 bases agree with TRBD2. Trimming removed 2 bases from V and 0 bases from J; junction bases left unmatched: 9. Germline CDR1 is MNHNS and CDR2 is SASEGT. The CDR3 sequence is 17 residues long. The CDR3 spells CASSEFPGGPFSYEQYF. CDR3 coding DNA: TGTGCCAGCAGTGAATTCCCGGGAGGGCCCTTCTCCTACGAGCAGTACTTC.

J is TRBJ2-5 and V is TRBV2, with 9 bases fitting TRBD2. CDR1 is SNHLY, CDR2 FYNNEI, per germline. The CDR3 runs 16 residues. V gave up 0 bases and J gave up 5 bases; unmatched junction bases: 7. The CDR3 sequence is CASSEATLAGLETQYF. CDR3 in DNA: TGTGCCAGCAGTGAAGCCACGCTAGCGGGATTGGAGACCCAGTACTTC.

This chain uses TRBV6-5 with TRBJ1-3; D not resolved. In germline, CDR1 is MNHEY, CDR2 SVGAGI. V lost 7 bases, J lost 4 bases, and 11 bases lay in between. The CDR3 sequence is 13 residues long. The CDR3 loop reads CASTPNWGNTIYF. DNA of the CDR3: TGTGCCAGCACCCCTAATTGGGGAAACACCATATATTTT.

This clone showed up just once. V gene TRBV7-9 combines with J gene TRBJ1-2; D is undetermined. The CDR3 extends over 13 amino acids. In germline, CDR1 is SEHNR, CDR2 FQNEAQ (reference sequence). The V gene lost 4 bases and the J gene lost 4 bases, with 10 bases spanning the gap. The CDR3 spells CASSSLDTYGYTF. The CDR3 DNA sequence: TGTGCCAGCAGCTCCTTAGACACCTATGGCTACACCTTC. Together with reference TRBV7-9 and TRBJ1-2, the CDR3 gives the full variable domain: DTGVSQNPRHKITKRGQNVTFRCDPISEHNRLYWYRQTLGQGPEFLTYFQNEAQLEKSRLLSDRFSAERPKGSFSTLEIQRTEQGDSAMYLCASSSLDTYGYTFGSGTRLTVV.